Described below is a single T cell receptor (beta chain) sequence and its context. Its antigen remains unknown. The junction and the germline gene differ at one end; a read error may be behind it. The source of the sample is a study of memory CD4+ T cells and cytomegalovirus serostatus. Whole-study results and caveats: About two fifths of the roughly 150 known CMV-associated TCRbeta sequences appeared in CD4+ memory.

Germline V gives CDR1 SGHAT, CDR2 FQNNGV. The CDR3 spans 12 residues. The method was immunoSEQ multiplex PCR; TCRdb's version includes in-frame clones alone and lacks a portion of them. The table has roughly 45,000 clones, over 75% seen once. Single viable CD3+CD4+CD8-CD45RO+ cells were sorted as the memory CD4+ T cells. The chain combines TRBV11-2 with TRBJ2-4; D not resolved. Source material: memory CD4+ T cells from blood. This sequence was found in an adult in good health and CMV-seronegative. The CDR3 protein is CASSLYGQFPLF. The DNA for the CDR3 is TGTGCCAGCAGCTTATACGGGCAGTTCCCTCTTTTC.